In this sample, the clone carrying this TCR beta chain turned up a few times. The antigen is undetermined. The data stem from a study of tumor-infiltrating lymphocytes in primary liver carcinoma. Study-wide context: Surgical resection treated primary liver carcinoma in the patients.

Blood RNA was derived from unsorted whole blood, and germline DNA was extracted too. Trimming took 1 base from V and 3 from J, leaving 8 bases between them. The V gene's germline CDR1 is SGHNT and CDR2 YYREEE (reference sequence). This CDR3 contains 13 residues. The template, 450 to 650 ng total RNA, yielded TCR beta cDNA made with a constant-region primer. Libraries covering TCR beta were generated through three nested multiplex PCR rounds (using a slightly modified ARM-PCR). TRBV1-TRBV30 forward primers paired with a C-beta reverse primer drove the first two PCR rounds, approximately 11 cycles each. TCRdb used MiXCR to reprocess the multiplex PCR reads, holding one entry per CDR3 protein. The data hold roughly 330,000 distinct CDR3 sequences, with less than 65% observed a single time. Study-level results: The overlap of tumor-adjacent and tumor-blood pairs was smaller than that of tumor region pairs.

This TCR derives from a man between 40 and 49 years old with primary liver carcinoma and hepatitis B virus infection. The sequenced sample was peripheral blood. The chain carries TRBV5-4 and TRBJ2-7; weak D call: TRBD2 (5 bases). The CDR3, as DNA: TGTGCCAGCAGCTTGTCGGGGTTCTACGAGCAGTACTTC. This codes for CASSLSGFYEQYF. The full variable domain, its missing parts supplied by reference TRBV5-4 and TRBJ2-7, is ETGVTQSPTHLIKTRGQQVTLRCSSQSGHNTVSWYQQALGQGPQFIFQYYREEENGRGNFPPRFSGLQFPNYSSELNVNALELDDSALYLCASSLSGFYEQYFGPGTRLTVT.